This T cell receptor beta chain was recovered during a study of T-cell memory formation after mild COVID-19. On the study more broadly: Clusters were largely donor specific. General study findings and limits: Several responding clones turned up in pre-infection memory, indicating that cross-reactive memory may have taken part.

Libraries for TCRalpha and TCRbeta carried sample barcodes and unique molecular identifiers via 5'RACE. TCRdb reprocessed the 5' RACE reads via MiXCR and lists one record per CDR3 protein. The table has about 430,000 distinct CDR3 sequences, approximately 25% seen once. This clonotype showed up many times. Its target is unknown. This CDR3 has 14 amino acids. V was clipped by 4 bases and J by 2 bases, with 14 bases between them. CDR1 and CDR2 from the germline V gene are SQVTM and ANQGSEA. The chain couples TRBV29-1 to TRBJ2-5; D is perhaps TRBD2 (7 bases). The sequence was collected from an adult woman who had mild COVID-19 (a few samples of this study predate the infection). Cell type and time point are not known. The material sequenced was PBMCs or a T cell subset sorted from them (not recorded which). CDR3 nucleotides: TGCAGCGTTGGTCTAAGGGGGGGACAAGAGACCCAGTACTTC. This codes for CSVGLRGGQETQYF. Based on the CDR3 plus reference TRBV29-1 and TRBJ2-5, the full variable domain is SAVISQKPSRDICQRGTSLTIQCQVDSQVTMMFWYRQQPGQSLTLIATANQGSEATYESGFVIDKFPISRPNLTFSTLTVSNMSPEDSSIYLCSVGLRGGQETQYFGPGTRLLVL.